A selection of T cell receptor beta chains follows, all from one sample in a study of radiation and T cells in renal cell carcinoma. The repertoire was sequenced with immunoSEQ multiplex PCR; TCRdb's copy has only in-frame clones and lacks some. The sample includes about 130,000 clones, approximately 82% seen only once; the top ten take 2.5% to 3.5%. The material sequenced was blood, taken from a patient whose treatment included radiotherapy and nephrectomy. The receptors were sampled from a woman in her fifties or sixties with renal cell carcinoma. Each CDR3 is given without its conserved first and last residue. The D gene is left open where the match is weak.

J,D,length,V,CDR3
TRBJ2-7,-,14,TRBV27,ASSLWGGVSSYEQY
TRBJ1-1,-,13,TRBV5-8,ASSAYRAGGTEAF
TRBJ1-4,TRBD1,14,TRBV9,ASSATWGQGQEKLF
TRBJ1-2,-,12,TRBV10-2,ASRPGRAGYGYT
TRBJ2-2,-,12,TRBV15,ATSRAANTGELF
TRBJ2-3,-,13,TRBV9,ASSRPGTLLDTQY
TRBJ1-2,-,12,TRBV29-1,SAVTGTFNYGYT
-,TRBD1,16,TRBV7-9,ASSLDLLSGDSPYEQY
TRBJ1-1,TRBD1,11,TRBV28,ASSFQGATEAF
TRBJ1-2,-,10,TRBV6-5,ASTRGSYGYT
TRBJ2-3,TRBD2,14,TRBV7-7,ASSLEVAGSTDTQY
TRBJ2-5,TRBD1,11,TRBV10-3,AIGQGQLETQY
TRBJ1-2,TRBD1,11,TRBV2,ASNGQGIYGYT
TRBJ2-7,-,14,TRBV5-5,ASRPSAGVSSYEQY
TRBJ2-5,TRBD1,14,TRBV7-9,ASSPPRQGVVETQY
TRBJ2-7,TRBD2,14,TRBV7-2,ASSFEPGLVAREQY
TRBJ1-1,-,12,TRBV5-6,ASSRKSSGTEAF
TRBJ2-2,-,13,TRBV6-1,ASSAGIPNTGELF
TRBJ2-2,-,12,TRBV14,ASSQGVNTGELF
TRBJ1-1,-,16,TRBV7-9,ASSAGTNQIFMNTEAF
TRBJ2-3,-,13,TRBV5-1,ASSLAGARTDTQY
TRBJ1-2,TRBD1,14,TRBV5-4,ASSPSPLTGDYGYT
TRBJ2-3,TRBD1,14,TRBV7-9,ASSFSPGQGADTQY
TRBJ2-5,TRBD1,13,TRBV5-5,ASSSRDRDQETQY
TRBJ2-7,-,12,TRBV6-9,ASSSTGSSYEQY
TRBJ1-2,-,14,TRBV5-4,ASSLEMSQSGYGYT
TRBJ2-3,-,10,TRBV10-3,AISVSRDTQY
TRBJ2-3,TRBD2,16,TRBV7-9,ASSLLAGVTYSTDTQY
TRBJ2-3,TRBD2,15,TRBV7-9,ASTPWVGGGATDTQY
TRBJ1-2,-,12,TRBV4-3,ASSQDGDSYGYT
TRBJ2-7,-,10,TRBV5-6,ASSWENYEQY
TRBJ1-5,-,11,TRBV19,ASSIRFMGPQH
TRBJ1-2,TRBD1,13,TRBV27,ASSPRGGGVYGYT
TRBJ2-2,TRBD2,13,TRBV30,AWSRGLAGAGELF
TRBJ1-5,-,12,TRBV25-1,ASRETGSNQPQH
TRBJ1-3,TRBD1,14,TRBV2,ASTPGQPHQRNTIY
TRBJ1-5,-,15,TRBV6-1,ASSGSVGGNVGQPQH
TRBJ1-5,TRBD1,13,TRBV19,ASSIGGRGGQPQH
TRBJ2-7,TRBD1,13,TRBV9,ASSAQPGQGAEQY
TRBJ1-5,-,11,TRBV10-3,AISERADQPQH
TRBJ1-5,-,13,TRBV19,ASETDFYSNQPLH